This TCR beta chain was captured in a study of cytomegalovirus exposure and HLA in healthy donors (dated by TCRdb to the late 2010s). About the study as a whole: An earlier analysis of some 620 of the donors reported approximately 300 Gb of sequence data and approximately 120 million unique TCR beta sequences obtained from 150 million to 200 million T cells. Roughly 290 gigabases of sequencing data and 70 million to 100 million unique TCR sequences made up an early release that covered several hundred HLA-typed donors. Among the roughly 400 genotyped donors, under 90% belonged to the genetic ancestry cluster associated with self-reported Caucasian donors. The study was designed to test whether signatures of past pathogen exposure could be identified by cataloging public T cell receptors. The T cell repertoires of 666 subjects were profiled by immunosequencing and related to cytomegalovirus serostatus. In addition to the first cohort of 666 subjects, a separate validation cohort of 120 different subjects was used. The study combined high-throughput TCR immunosequencing, statistical association of individual TCRs with disease status, and machine learning to predict cytomegalovirus infection status. A later analysis re-analyzed previously published TCR beta repertoires from hundreds of donors and added high-resolution HLA genotyping to study TCR occurrence patterns. Rather than drawing on any new phenotypic data, the later analysis identified candidate immune exposures from TCR beta sequences and the way those sequences occurred across donors. In an earlier analysis of a few hundred of the donors, high-throughput TCR beta sequencing was used to judge whether each TCR beta V gene segment behaved as functional or pseudogenic. Donor age, sex, ethnicity and CMV serostatus were collected together with the repertoire data. A later genetic analysis used genome-wide SNP genotypes for about 60% of the 666 donors, treating that subset as a discovery cohort. All discovery cohort repertoires had been generated using a single sequencing platform. Class I and class II HLA loci were covered by the typing at four-digit resolution. The number of typed donors differed by locus: about 629-630 for A, B, C, DRB1 and DQB1; 500 to 550 for DQA1; 606 for DPA1; and about 450 for DPB1. About 5 DR-DQ haplotypes were handled as single units for association and clustering, since linkage in the cohort was strong. Among several hundred genotyped donors of the cohort, an average of roughly 230,000 unique TCR beta nucleotide sequences was sequenced per donor, of which about 20% were non-productive.

The paper's findings and limits, for the study overall: A further reported finding was that TCR beta sequences accurately predicted the HLA-A and HLA-B alleles for most subjects in the first cohort. The cohort was sequenced for TCR beta chains only, and without alpha or paired-chain data the features that could be detected were limited. In a later analysis, several top co-occurrence clusters were reported to appear linked to parvovirus B19, influenza, CMV and Epstein-Barr virus. The authors suggested that the approach could potentially be generalized to other disease states and immunological phenotypes. Because some donors lacked HLA typing at each locus, the association tests relied only on the typed subset. In an earlier analysis of more than 450 of the donors, most TCR beta V segments were observed in productive rearrangements about 87% or about 30% of the time, broadly matching IMGT annotations. CMV serostatus was the only immune exposure information available for the cohort. A later analysis found that TCR association rates varied across HLA loci, with DRB1 alleles showing the most associated TCRs and HLA-C alleles the fewest. Assigning TCR associations to individual alleles was difficult when HLA alleles, especially DR and DQ, strongly co-occurred. In both the original and validation cohorts, the classifier was reported to diagnose cytomegalovirus status with high specificity and sensitivity. Across donors, most TCR sequences were observed very rarely, whereas some public TCRs were present in many individuals. In a later genetic analysis, a missense DCLRE1C variant was associated with V-gene and J-gene trimming of TCR beta chains, and the association was replicated in an independent cohort. A group of highly shared sequence variants was considered likely to be a technical artifact of the sequencing pipeline. In vitro tests confirmed that a few of the cytomegalovirus-associated TCR beta chains recognize cytomegalovirus antigens. Around 16 rarely observed V segments, including chromosome 9 orphons, were excluded from the earlier analysis of some 590 of the donors because counts were too low. In a later analysis, HLA-associated TCR beta chains were found to be more clonally expanded and to have lower generation probabilities than equally common non-associated chains. The study listed 150 to 200 TCR beta chains as associated with cytomegalovirus. Linkage disequilibrium might explain the correlated functional status among segregating V segments, but an unknown experimental factor could not be excluded. Roughly uniform sequencing depth across donors was assumed in presence/absence analyses, although this assumption may not hold. A later analysis found that most CMV-associated TCR beta chains appeared HLA-restricted, with HLA associations seemingly driven largely by CMV exposure. Compared with the approximately 710-donor mean, donors in an Asian-associated ancestry cluster had fewer N-insertions in productive TCRs, according to a later genetic analysis. At a false discovery rate of 0.05, a later analysis linked around 15,000 TCR beta sequences to specific HLA alleles.

Libraries were constructed by the immunoSEQ multiplex PCR assay. The multiplex PCR relied on a mix of 60 forward primers for TCR Vbeta segments and 13 reverse primers for TCR Jbeta segments. A multiplex PCR assay on genomic DNA amplified the CDR3 region of rearranged TCR beta genes. The Illumina HiSeq System was used to sequence the amplified TCR beta libraries as 87-base-pair reads. The published analysis was carried out like this. A later analysis tallied around 80 million unique TCR beta chains across the 700 or so repertoires, and some 10 million of those chains were shared by two or more donors. Raw reads were error-corrected and collapsed into unique sequences with a nearest-neighbor algorithm that merged closely related sequences to remove PCR and sequencing errors. Alignment of CDR3 sequences to IMGT reference sequences was used to assign V, D and J gene segments. For a sequence to be retained, at least a six-nucleotide match to both a V gene segment and a J gene segment was required. Rearrangements were called productive when the CDR3 lacked stop codons and stayed in frame with V and J; all others were non-productive. CDR3 was defined according to IMGT convention as the region running from the second conserved V-encoded cysteine to the conserved J-encoded phenylalanine. The earlier analysis of about 610 of the donors excluded sequences that lacked an unambiguous match to a single V gene segment. In an earlier analysis of around 590 of the donors, a V segment was called functional when productive rearrangements were above 56.7%, and segregating when the standard deviation between donors exceeded 5%. A statistical classification framework was built to diagnose cytomegalovirus status from the catalog of TCR beta chain sequences. In a later analysis, TCR nucleotide sequences were compared against IMGT/GENE-DB human TR gene sequences so that V and J genes could be assigned. In a later analysis, CDR3 sequences and most-parsimonious VDJ recombination scenarios were assigned using the TCRdist pipeline. In a later analysis, each TCR beta chain was defined by its CDR3 amino acid sequence together with its V-gene family, and reads without a unique V-gene family were excluded. In a later analysis, 550 to 650 highly shared, low-generation-probability nucleotide sequences were removed to address suspected cross-contamination and a sequencing artifact. In a later analysis, a clonal expansion index for each public chain was calculated from normalized within-repertoire ranks of inferred template counts. Generation probabilities in a later analysis came from a VDJ recombination model fitted to out-of-frame rearrangements, and those results were checked against IGoR. A later analysis scored TCR-TCR, TCR-HLA and TCR-CMV co-occurrence with hypergeometric tests, applying a repertoire-size bias correction to TCR pairs. To estimate false discovery rates, a later analysis permuted the HLA or CMV assignments 20 times. In a later analysis, co-occurring TCRs were grouped with DBSCAN, and TCRdist sequence similarity was added when clustering was performed within HLA-allele-positive subsets. Co-occurrence clustering excluded repertoires with fewer than 30,000 or more than 120,000 public chains, plus five with anomalous nucleotide sharing. Held by TCRdb, this immuneACCESS table contains in-frame sequences only and omits some clones. Under half of the omission traces to an unresolved V gene where checked; the cause of the rest is unknown. That table gives V, J and clone size, and the DNA gave D and trimming. This sample is represented by roughly 49,000 clones; over 60% of them were singletons. The ten largest clonotypes hold about 3% of the sample.

This clone was picked up a small number of times. Its antigen is still unknown. Per-base qualities were not stored, and no clone one base away is much larger. The cohort was made up of roughly 670 healthy bone marrow donors. At the time of sampling, every cohort member was nominally healthy, though immune exposures that went unrecorded were likely present. The donor tested CMV seropositive and was one of the 289 seropositive cohort members. Every donor gave a peripheral blood sample, and the peripheral blood mononuclear cells from that sample were used for TCR beta sequencing. The Qiagen DNeasy Blood Extraction Kit was used to extract genomic DNA from the blood cell samples. The sequence was obtained from a woman in her thirties or forties in good health and CMV-seropositive. Sequencing was carried out using PBMCs.

CDR3 sequence: CASSYSGQRNTEAFF. The bases are TGTGCCAGCAGTTATTCAGGACAGAGGAACACTGAAGCTTTCTTT. The V and J genes are TRBV6-5 and TRBJ1-1; TRBD1 is a possible D gene, resting on 6 matching bases. V gives up 3 bases and J gives up 1 base, and the segment between their germline ends measures 12 bases. Taken from cysteine to phenylalanine, the CDR3 has 15 residues. This entry keeps only the CDR3 DNA: 45 bases, framed from base 1. The germline V gene supplies CDR1 MNHEY and CDR2 SVGAGI.